The source of this T cell receptor (beta chain) is a study of beta chain features in type 1 diabetes. CDR3 length equals 13 residues. V was pared by 4 bases and J by 3 bases, with 10 bases between. The germline V gene has CDR1 SGHTA and CDR2 FQGTGA. As to this clone: What it binds is not known.

Sequencing targeted expressed TCRB transcripts, as all isolated RNA had been reverse transcribed. Clones were sequenced by immunoSEQ multiplex PCR, and TCRdb holds only the in-frame ones, with some missing. There are 250,000 to 350,000 clones in the sample; approximately 10% occur only once, and roughly 0.016% lies in the top ten. The study's findings and limits: The study left unresolved whether HLA type influences TCRB rearrangement. Significant though moderate, a shortening of TCRB CDR3s appeared in all four CD4+ subsets of Type 1 diabetes patients. PCR may have favored shorter templates equally in patients and controls.

The sequencing sample was made of naive CD4+ T cells from blood. The chain carries TRBV7-3 and TRBJ2-7; weak D call: TRBD1 (5 bases). The receptor comes from a woman in her twenties or thirties in good health. The CDR3 region has the DNA TGTGCCAGCAGCTCTGACAGAGGCTACGAGCAGTACTTC. This encodes CASSSDRGYEQYF.